The 25 T cell receptor beta chains in this list originate from one sample, sequenced in a study of OX40 agonist ivuxolimab in advanced cancers. Clones were sequenced by immunoSEQ multiplex PCR, and TCRdb holds only the in-frame ones, with some missing. The sample shows some 42,000 clones, roughly four fifths of them seen only once. The sequenced sample was CD4+ or CD8+ T cells sorted from blood, obtained in a trial of the OX40 agonist ivuxolimab. Receptor source: an adult with an advanced solid tumor such as melanoma, head and neck, liver or kidney cancer.

V usage is TRBV7-6 and J usage is TRBJ1-2; D uncertain. The CDR3 is made up of 12 amino acids. In germline, CDR1 is SGHVS, CDR2 FNYEAQ. Trimming removed 5 bases at V and 8 bases at J, with 12 bases between. The CDR3 loop reads CASSLTSGGYTF. Written as DNA, the CDR3 is TGTGCCAGCAGCCTGACGTCGGGGGGCTACACCTTC.

CDR3 coding DNA: TGTGCCAGCAGCCCGGAGGGATTAGCGGGAGGGCCCTCCTACGAGCAGTACTTC. As protein: CASSPEGLAGGPSYEQYF. The chain recombines TRBV28 with TRBJ2-7, with 11 nucleotides matching TRBD2. V trimming: 6 bases; J trimming: 0 bases; junction bases outside the gene matches: 13. Per the germline V gene, CDR1 is MDHEN and CDR2 is SYDVKM. The CDR3 is 18 amino acids.

This chain joins TRBV11-2 and TRBJ2-1, with 8 bases matching TRBD1. The CDR3 has 15 amino acids. Germline values: CDR1 SGHAT, CDR2 FQNNGV. J gave up 1 base and V 5 bases, and 4 bases lay outside the gene matches. CDR3 sequence: CASSPRDRSYNEQFF. The CDR3 DNA follows: TGTGCCAGCAGCCCCCGGGACAGGTCCTACAATGAGCAGTTCTTC.

This clone came up once. This rearrangement joins TRBV6-6 to TRBJ2-5; a weak D match, TRBD2 (5 bases). Germline CDR1 MNHNY, CDR2 SVGAGI (reference sequence). Between the trimmed V and J ends, which lost 2 bases and 5 bases, there was a span of 12 bases. The CDR3 spans 14 residues. The chain's CDR3 is CASSYEGGGETQYF. The CDR3 bases are TGTGCCAGCAGTTACGAGGGCGGCGGGGAGACCCAGTACTTC.

J is TRBJ2-3 and V is TRBV7-9; 9 bases fit TRBD2. The V gene's germline CDR1 is SEHNR and CDR2 FQNEAQ (reference sequence). CDR3 size: 16 residues. J was trimmed by 3 bases and V by 4 bases; bases with no gene match: 8. CDR3 loop: CASSSVEREVTDTQYF. The CDR3 DNA reads as TGTGCCAGCAGCTCAGTCGAGCGGGAGGTGACAGATACGCAGTATTTT.

The rearrangement links TRBV18 to TRBJ1-1, with D perhaps TRBD1 (5 bases). The CDR3 extends over 13 amino acids. V shed 5 bases and J shed 1 base, with 8 bases lying between them. CDR1 is KGHSH and CDR2 is LQKENI in the germline V gene. CDR3 in amino acids: CASSSGQNTEAFF. In DNA form, the CDR3 reads TGTGCCAGCTCATCCGGACAGAACACTGAAGCTTTCTTT.

This clone was detected only once. The rearrangement uses TRBV28 and TRBJ2-7, with D unresolved. CDR1 and CDR2 from the germline V gene are MDHEN and SYDVKM. This CDR3 contains 15 residues. V lost 2 bases and J 0 bases, leaving 11 bases between the germline ends. The CDR3 is CASSLEQLNSYEQYF. In DNA, the CDR3 is TGTGCCAGCAGTTTAGAACAGTTGAACTCCTACGAGCAGTACTTC.

This chain uses TRBV13 with TRBJ1-3; 7 bases are shared with TRBD1. The CDR3 runs 18 residues. The germline CDR1 and CDR2 sequences are PRHDT and FYEKMQ (reference sequence). After removal of 0 bases from V and 3 bases from J, the junction contained 11 bases not matched to a gene. Written as DNA, the CDR3 is TGTGCCAGCAGCTTAGGAAAGTCTAACAGGGGAGGTGGAAACACCATATATTTT. Protein: CASSLGKSNRGGGNTIYF.

This clone was counted a few times. V and J are TRBV11-2 and TRBJ2-7; D is ambiguous. The V end was cut by 4 bases, the J end by 4 bases, with 14 bases between. The V gene's germline CDR1 is SGHAT and CDR2 FQNNGV. This CDR3 has 14 residues. Here the CDR3 DNA reads TGTGCCAGCAGCTCTACCCCGGATGCTTACGAGCAGTACTTC. Its protein product is CASSSTPDAYEQYF.

The rearrangement uses TRBV5-1 and TRBJ2-7; no definite D call. V was shortened by 0 bases and J by 3 bases, with 4 bases between the two germline ends. Germline CDR1 SGHRS, CDR2 YFSETQ. The CDR3 is 12 residues long. DNA for the CDR3: TGCGCCAGCAGCTTGGATCGCTACGAGCAGTACTTC. Its translation is CASSLDRYEQYF.

CDR3 coding DNA: TGTGCCAGCAGCGAACAGGGGCACGCCGAAAAACTGTTTTTT. Its protein is CASSEQGHAEKLFF. The gene calls are TRBV7-9 and TRBJ1-4; 7 positions match TRBD1. The ends lost 5 bases at V and 8 bases at J; junction bases unmatched: 8. The CDR3 totals 14 residues. Germline V CDR1 and CDR2: SEHNR, FQNEAQ (reference sequence).

V gene TRBV5-1 combines with J gene TRBJ2-2; possibly TRBD2 for D (6 bases). CDR3 length equals 15 residues. Germline values: CDR1 SGHRS, CDR2 YFSETQ. V was trimmed by 4 bases and J by 6 bases, leaving 16 bases between them. CDR3: CASSAAGGRSGELFF. In DNA form, the CDR3 reads TGCGCCAGCAGCGCCGCCGGGGGACGCTCCGGGGAGCTGTTTTTT. Full variable domain (rest looked up from reference TRBV5-1 and TRBJ2-2): KAGVTQTPRYLIKTRGQQVTLSCSPISGHRSVSWYQQTPGQGLQFLFEYFSETQRNKGNFPGRFSGRQFSNSRSEMNVSTLELGDSALYLCASSAAGGRSGELFFGEGSRLTVL.

The chain couples TRBV4-1 to TRBJ2-2; D unresolved. V shed 0 bases and J shed 7 bases, with 15 bases lying between them. The CDR3 runs 16 residues. In germline, CDR1 is MGHRA, CDR2 YSYEKL. The CDR3 coding sequence is TGCGCCAGCAGCCAAGATGGTTTTTTAGGGAACGGGGAGCTGTTTTTT. Its protein is CASSQDGFLGNGELFF.

CDR3 nucleotide sequence: TGTGCCAGCAGCCGTTGGGAGACCCAGTACTTC. Translation: CASSRWETQYF. The chain recombines TRBV14 with TRBJ2-5; D is undetermined. This CDR3 contains 11 residues. The V end was cut by 4 bases, the J end by 5 bases, with 5 bases between. CDR1 and CDR2 (germline): SGHDN, FVKESK.

V is TRBV5-1 and J is TRBJ2-1, with TRBD2 matching over 13 bases. The CDR3 has 16 residues. Looked up from germline, CDR1 is SGHRS and CDR2 is YFSETQ. The V and J ends lost 0 bases and 9 bases, in that order; junction bases with no gene match: 6. For the CDR3, the DNA is TGCGCCAGCAGCTTGGGGACTAGCGGGAGATGGGCTGAGCAGTTCTTC. Its protein product is CASSLGTSGRWAEQFF.

In this sample, this clone turned up a few times. The chain has TRBV5-6 and TRBJ1-2, with 8 bases lining up with TRBD1. This CDR3 comprises 14 residues. In germline, CDR1 is SGHDT, CDR2 YYEEEE. V dropped 4 bases and J dropped 5; count of bases not matched to a gene: 7. The CDR3 DNA sequence: TGTGCCAGCAGCCCGGGGACAGGTAGTTATGGCTACACCTTC. Translation gives CASSPGTGSYGYTF.

The chain recombines TRBV27 with TRBJ2-7; D not certain. Germline V gene lookup returns CDR1 MNHEY and CDR2 SMNVEV (reference sequence). V lost 3 bases, J lost 0 bases, and 9 bases lay in between. The CDR3 consists of 14 residues. DNA for the CDR3: TGTGCCAGCAGTTTTGGCGGATACTCCTACGAGCAGTACTTC. This translates into CASSFGGYSYEQYF.

The CDR3 DNA reads TGCGCCAGCAGTCGTACAGGGTCGAGCTCCTACGAGCAGTACTTC. It translates to CASSRTGSSSYEQYF. The gene calls are TRBV4-3 and TRBJ2-7, with D perhaps matching TRBD1 (6 bases). V shed 6 bases and J shed 0 bases, with 15 bases lying between them. Germline-derived CDR1 and CDR2 are LGHNA and YSLEER. The CDR3 runs to 15 residues.

The chain uses TRBV25-1 and TRBJ2-1, with a possible D match to TRBD1 (6 bases). Trimming cost V 1 base and J 7 bases, with 20 bases left between them. The V gene's germline CDR1 is MGHDK and CDR2 SYGVNS. The CDR3 totals 17 residues. CDR3 amino acids: CASSELGTRGERNEQFF. CDR3 nucleotide sequence: TGTGCCAGCAGTGAATTGGGGACAAGGGGTGAAAGGAATGAGCAGTTCTTC. Based on the CDR3 plus reference TRBV25-1 and TRBJ2-1, the full variable domain is EADIYQTPRYLVIGTGKKITLECSQTMGHDKMYWYQQDPGMELHLIHYSYGVNSTEKGDLSSESTVSRIRTEHFPLTLESARPSHTSQYLCASSELGTRGERNEQFFGPGTRLTVL.

V usage is TRBV10-3 and J usage is TRBJ1-2; a weak D match, TRBD1 (6 bases). The CDR3 runs 13 residues. Germline V lookup: CDR1 ENHRY, CDR2 SYGVKD. The V and J ends lost 11 bases and 3 bases respectively, with 16 bases between them. The CDR3 coding sequence is TGTGCCCTTCAAAGAGGGGGAGACTATGGCTACACCTTC. Protein product: CALQRGGDYGYTF.

The chain links TRBV7-2 to TRBJ2-1, with D tentatively TRBD1 (5 bases). This CDR3 spans 15 amino acids. Per the germline V gene, CDR1 is SGHTA and CDR2 is FQGNSA. V was pared by 1 base and J by 7 bases, with 14 bases between. As DNA, the CDR3 is TGTGCCAGCAGCTTAGGGGGCCCCCCAGCGAATGAGCAGTTCTTC. It yields the protein CASSLGGPPANEQFF.

The chain joins TRBV5-1 to TRBJ1-2, with 9 positions matching TRBD1. Trimming took 4 bases from V and 7 from J; bases not matched to a gene: 11. CDR3 size: 15 residues. CDR1 and CDR2 from the germline V gene are SGHRS and YFSETQ. CDR3: CASSTTGQGVTGYTF. The CDR3 DNA reads TGCGCCAGCAGCACCACGGGACAGGGTGTTACTGGCTACACCTTC. Full variable domain (remainder filled in from reference TRBV5-1 and TRBJ1-2): KAGVTQTPRYLIKTRGQQVTLSCSPISGHRSVSWYQQTPGQGLQFLFEYFSETQRNKGNFPGRFSGRQFSNSRSEMNVSTLELGDSALYLCASSTTGQGVTGYTFGSGTRLTVV.

The genes are TRBV5-6 and TRBJ1-4; the match to TRBD1 covers 7 bases. J was trimmed by 7 bases and V by 4 bases; bases with no gene match: 13. In germline, CDR1 is SGHDT, CDR2 YYEEEE. This CDR3 contains 16 residues. The CDR3 sequence is CASSPRPTGWSEKLFF. The CDR3 bases are TGTGCCAGCAGCCCTCGGCCGACAGGGTGGAGTGAAAAACTGTTTTTT.

This sequence joins TRBV4-3 and TRBJ2-3; no definite D call. The CDR3 covers 18 residues. V was clipped by 0 bases and J by 5 bases, with 21 bases between them. Germline assignment: CDR1 LGHNA and CDR2 YSLEER. In DNA form, the CDR3 reads TGCGCCAGCAGCCAAGACGTAACCAGTGGCCCTTGGGGAGATACGCAGTATTTT. Translation: CASSQDVTSGPWGDTQYF.

Only a few counts were recorded for this clone. The gene calls are TRBV28 and TRBJ1-1; no firm D call. This CDR3 has 14 amino acids. The ends were cut back, 0 bases at V and 1 base at J, with 6 bases in the middle. Germline CDR1 reads MDHEN; CDR2 reads SYDVKM. The CDR3 sequence is CASSLWAANTEAFF. The CDR3 DNA sequence: TGTGCCAGCAGTTTATGGGCGGCGAACACTGAAGCTTTCTTT.